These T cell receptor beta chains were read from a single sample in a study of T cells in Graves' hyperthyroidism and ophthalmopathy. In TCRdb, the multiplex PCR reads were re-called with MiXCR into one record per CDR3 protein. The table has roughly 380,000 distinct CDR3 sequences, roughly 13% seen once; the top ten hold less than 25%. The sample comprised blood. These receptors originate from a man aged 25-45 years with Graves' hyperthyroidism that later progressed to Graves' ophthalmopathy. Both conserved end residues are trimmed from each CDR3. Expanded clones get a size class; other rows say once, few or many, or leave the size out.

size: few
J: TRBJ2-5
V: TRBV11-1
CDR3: ASSLDWYSGRY

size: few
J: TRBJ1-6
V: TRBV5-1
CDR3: ASSLVRGGSPLH

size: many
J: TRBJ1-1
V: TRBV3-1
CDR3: ASSQRRDTEAF

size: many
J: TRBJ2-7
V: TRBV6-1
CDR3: ASSPLAGVTEQY

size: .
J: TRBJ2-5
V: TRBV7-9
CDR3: ASSDYGEGRLQETQY

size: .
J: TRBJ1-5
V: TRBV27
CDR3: ASSINNQRPQH

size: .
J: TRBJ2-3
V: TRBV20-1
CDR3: SAASSGGSTDTQY

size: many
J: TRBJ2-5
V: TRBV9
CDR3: ASSARGLAGGRGPQETQY

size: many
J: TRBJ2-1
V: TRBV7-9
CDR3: ASSFQAANNEQF

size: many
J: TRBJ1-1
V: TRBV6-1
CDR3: ASSEVLDTEAF

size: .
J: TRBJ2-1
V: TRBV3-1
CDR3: ASSQRTSGAGF

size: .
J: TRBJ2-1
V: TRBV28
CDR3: ASSLDPSYDEQF

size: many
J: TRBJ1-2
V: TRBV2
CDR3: ASNSQGKDYGYT

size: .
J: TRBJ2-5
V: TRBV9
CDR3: ASSTQTSGTQETQY

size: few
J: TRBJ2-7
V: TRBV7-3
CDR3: ASSLMAGPYEQY

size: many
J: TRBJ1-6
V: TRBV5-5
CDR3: ASRLIGQGESPLH

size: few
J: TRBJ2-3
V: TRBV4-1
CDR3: ASSPSGGLDTQY

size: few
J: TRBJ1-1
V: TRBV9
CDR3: ASSVAEGTEAF

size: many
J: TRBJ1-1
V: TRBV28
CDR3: ASFPGQGTTEAF

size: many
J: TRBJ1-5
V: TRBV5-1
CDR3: ASSLGQNSNQPQH

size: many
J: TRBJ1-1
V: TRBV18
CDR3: ASSQQGETEAF

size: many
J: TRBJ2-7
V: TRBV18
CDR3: ASSPGQGNYEQY

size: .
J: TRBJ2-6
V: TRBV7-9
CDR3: ASSLGTAYSGANVLT

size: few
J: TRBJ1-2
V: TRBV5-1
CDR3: ASSLEGVGLYGYT

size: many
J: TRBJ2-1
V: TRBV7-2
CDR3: ASSTGGALYNEQF

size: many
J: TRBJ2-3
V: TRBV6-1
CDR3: ASSVPNTDTQY

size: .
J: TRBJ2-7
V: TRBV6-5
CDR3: ASSYGLANYEQY

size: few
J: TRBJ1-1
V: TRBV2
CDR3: ASRPNLLAEAF

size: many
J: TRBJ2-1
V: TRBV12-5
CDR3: ASGFGTTFYNEQF

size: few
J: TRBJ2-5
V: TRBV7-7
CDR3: ASSSTSVQETQY

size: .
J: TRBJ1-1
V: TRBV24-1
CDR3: ATSESGEPDEAF

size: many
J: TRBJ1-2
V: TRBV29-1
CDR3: SVEEGGNGYT

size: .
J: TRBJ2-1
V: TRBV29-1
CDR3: SVGLDNEQF

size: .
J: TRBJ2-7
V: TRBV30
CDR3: AWSIHTWGDEQY

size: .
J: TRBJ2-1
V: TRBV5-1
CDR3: ASSLLIGTDEQF

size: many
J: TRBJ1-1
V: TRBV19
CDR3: ASRRGQSNTEAF

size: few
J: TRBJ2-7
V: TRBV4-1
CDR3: ASSQDLGRDEQY

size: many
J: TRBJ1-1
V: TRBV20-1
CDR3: SATSNREWYTEAF

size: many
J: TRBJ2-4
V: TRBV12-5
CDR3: ASGPSGMGNIQY

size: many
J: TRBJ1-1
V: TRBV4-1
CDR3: ASSQEHFSNTEAF

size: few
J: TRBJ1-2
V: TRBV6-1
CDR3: ASSRTGSNYGYT

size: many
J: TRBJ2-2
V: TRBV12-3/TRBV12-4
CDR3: ASSLAGGPPGELF

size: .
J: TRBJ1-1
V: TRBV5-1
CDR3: ASSFQGPCKGEAF

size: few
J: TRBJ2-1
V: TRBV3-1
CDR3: ASSRPTGSYNEQF

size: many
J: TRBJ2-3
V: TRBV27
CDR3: ASSGSDRGGADTQY

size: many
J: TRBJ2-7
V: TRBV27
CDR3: ASSFPGGFSEQY